The clone carrying this T cell receptor beta chain has only one observation. What it binds is not known. CDR3 length: 12 amino acids. Germline V lookup: CDR1 SGHDT, CDR2 YYEEEE. V lost 3 bases and J lost 3, with 5 bases in between. Baseline, cycle 4 day 1, and cycle 7 day 1 were the blood sampling points. The data were taken from a study of OX40 agonist ivuxolimab in advanced cancers. Study summary: Ivuxolimab was administered intravenously to patients at 0.01 to 10 mg/kg every 2 weeks. Aged about 20 to 85 with a mean of 60 years, they were more than 80% male. Notes on the study in general: Normalized T-cell clonal expansion was also low in some nonresponders.

Only in-frame clones appear in the TCRdb table, and some are missing; sequencing was by immunoSEQ multiplex PCR. The sample records about 70,000 clones, 85% to 90% being singletons. J is TRBJ2-3 and V is TRBV5-6, with no clear D. This specimen consisted of CD4+ or CD8+ T cells sorted from blood, obtained in a trial of the OX40 agonist ivuxolimab. This TCR was sampled from an adult with an advanced solid tumor such as melanoma, head and neck, liver or kidney cancer. In nucleotides, the CDR3 is TGTGCCAGCAGCTATAGGACAGATACGCAGTATTTT. It yields the protein CASSYRTDTQYF.